The clone carrying this TCR beta chain was observed a few times. Its specificity is unknown. Preparation of naive CD8 libraries involved about 19,000 to 1,100,000 sorted cells and 10%, 30% or 50% RNA. Sorting recovered naive CD8 T cells on a CD8+CD4-CCR7+CD45RA+ profile. Bulk TCR library preparation followed previously described methods with listed TCR primers. Using its own MiXCR run on the PCR reads, TCRdb lists one record per CDR3 protein. The repertoire includes about 60,000 distinct CDR3 sequences, over 15% of them detected once, and approximately 1.5% sits in the top ten. CDR3 size: 14 residues. V lost 1 base, J lost 5 bases, and 12 bases lay in between. Germline CDR1 SEHNR, CDR2 FQNEAQ (reference sequence). This specimen comes from a study of molecular identifiers for immune sequencing clone quantification. Findings and caveats of the study: Spiked Jurkat TCR RNA equal to one cell could reportedly be picked out among approximately 980,000 naive cells.

The chain carries TRBV7-9 and TRBJ2-7; D gene ambiguous. This TCR came from a human donor in good health. Some libraries in this study had Jurkat cell RNA spiked in. The sequenced sample was naive CD8+ T cells from blood, with Jurkat cell RNA spiked in. Subset described: FACS-sorted CD8+CD4-CCR7+CD45RA+ naive T cells. CDR3 in DNA: TGTGCCAGCAGCTTAGTACTCAGTAGAGACGAGCAGTACTTC. Translation gives CASSLVLSRDEQYF.